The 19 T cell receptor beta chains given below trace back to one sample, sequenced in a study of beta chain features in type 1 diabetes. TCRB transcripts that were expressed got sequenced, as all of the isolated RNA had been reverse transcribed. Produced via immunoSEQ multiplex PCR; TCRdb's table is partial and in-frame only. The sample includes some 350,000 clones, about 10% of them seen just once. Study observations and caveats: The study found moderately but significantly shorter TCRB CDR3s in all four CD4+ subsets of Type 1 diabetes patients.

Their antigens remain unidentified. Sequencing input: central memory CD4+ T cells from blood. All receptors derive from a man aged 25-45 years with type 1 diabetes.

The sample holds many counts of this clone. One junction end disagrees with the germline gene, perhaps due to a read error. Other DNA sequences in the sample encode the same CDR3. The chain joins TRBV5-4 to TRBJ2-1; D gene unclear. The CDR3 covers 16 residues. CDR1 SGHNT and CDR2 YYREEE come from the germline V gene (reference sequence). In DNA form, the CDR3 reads TGCGCCAGCAGCCAAGATCGCGGATGGGGTGGGAATGAGCAGTTCTTC. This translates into CASSQDRGWGGNEQFF. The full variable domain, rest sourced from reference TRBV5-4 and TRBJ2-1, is ETGVTQSPTHLIKTRGQQVTLRCSSQSGHNTVSWYQQALGQGPQFIFQYYREEENGRGNFPPRFSGLQFPNYSSELNVNALELDDSALYLCASSQDRGWGGNEQFFGPGTRLTVL.

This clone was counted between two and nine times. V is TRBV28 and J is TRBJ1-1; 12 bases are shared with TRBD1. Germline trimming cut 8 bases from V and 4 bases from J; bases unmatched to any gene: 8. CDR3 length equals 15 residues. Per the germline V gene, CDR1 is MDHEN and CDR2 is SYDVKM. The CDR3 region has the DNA TGTGCCAGCTGGGGACAGGGGGCTGGAGCCACTGAAGCTTTCTTT. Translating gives CASWGQGAGATEAFF.

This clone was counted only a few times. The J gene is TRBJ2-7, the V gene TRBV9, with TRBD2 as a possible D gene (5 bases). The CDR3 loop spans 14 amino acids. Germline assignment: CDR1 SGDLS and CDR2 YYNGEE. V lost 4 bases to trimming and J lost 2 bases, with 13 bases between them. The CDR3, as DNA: TGTGCCAGCAGCACCTCTCCGGGAACCTACGAGCAGTACTTC. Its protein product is CASSTSPGTYEQYF.

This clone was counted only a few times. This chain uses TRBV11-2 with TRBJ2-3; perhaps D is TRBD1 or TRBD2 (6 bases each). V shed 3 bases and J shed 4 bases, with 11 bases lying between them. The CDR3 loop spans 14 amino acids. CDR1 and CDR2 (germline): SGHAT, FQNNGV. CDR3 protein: CASSFWGASDTQYF. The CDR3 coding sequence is TGTGCCAGCAGCTTTTGGGGGGCATCAGATACGCAGTATTTT.

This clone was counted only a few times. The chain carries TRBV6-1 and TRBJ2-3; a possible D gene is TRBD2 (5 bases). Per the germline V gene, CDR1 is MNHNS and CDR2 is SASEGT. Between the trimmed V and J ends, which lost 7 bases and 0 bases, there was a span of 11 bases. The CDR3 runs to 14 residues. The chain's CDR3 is CASMSRGSTDTQYF. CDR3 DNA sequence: TGTGCCAGCATGTCCCGCGGGAGCACAGATACGCAGTATTTT.

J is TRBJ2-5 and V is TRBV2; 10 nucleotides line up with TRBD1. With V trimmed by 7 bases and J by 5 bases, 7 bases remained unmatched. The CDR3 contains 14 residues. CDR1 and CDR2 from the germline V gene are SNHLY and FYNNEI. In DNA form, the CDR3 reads TGTGCCAGCAATCCGGGACAGGGGATTGAGACCCAGTACTTC. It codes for CASNPGQGIETQYF.

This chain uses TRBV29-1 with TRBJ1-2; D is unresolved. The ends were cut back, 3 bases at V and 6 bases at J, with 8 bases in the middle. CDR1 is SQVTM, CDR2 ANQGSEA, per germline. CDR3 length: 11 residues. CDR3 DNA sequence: TGCAGCGTTGATTTGGGGAATGGCTACACCTTC. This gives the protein CSVDLGNGYTF.

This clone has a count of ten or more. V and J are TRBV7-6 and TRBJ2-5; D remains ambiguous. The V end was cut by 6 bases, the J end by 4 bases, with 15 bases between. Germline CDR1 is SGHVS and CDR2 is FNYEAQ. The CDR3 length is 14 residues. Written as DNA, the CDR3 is TGTGCCAGCAGTCTCGACATCTTCGGAGAGACCCAGTACTTC. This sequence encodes CASSLDIFGETQYF.

The CDR3 region has the DNA TGTGCCAGCAGCCAGACGGGGTACGAGCAGTACTTC. It is translated as CASSQTGYEQYF. The chain links TRBV7-6 to TRBJ2-7, with D perhaps matching TRBD2 (5 bases). The germline CDR1 and CDR2 sequences are SGHVS and FNYEAQ. The CDR3 sequence is 12 residues long. V gave up 5 bases and J gave up 4 bases, with 9 bases separating them. Variable domain in full (rest from reference TRBV7-6 and TRBJ2-7): GAGVSQSPRYKVTKRGQDVALRCDPISGHVSLYWYRQALGQGPEFLTYFNYEAQQDKSGLPNDRFSAERPEGSISTLTIQRTEQRDSAMYRCASSQTGYEQYFGPGTRLTVT.

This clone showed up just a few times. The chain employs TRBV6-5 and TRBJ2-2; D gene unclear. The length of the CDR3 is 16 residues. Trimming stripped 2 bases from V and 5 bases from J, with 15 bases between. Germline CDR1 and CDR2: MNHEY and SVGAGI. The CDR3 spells CASSYSDPFLTGELFF. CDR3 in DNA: TGTGCCAGCAGTTACAGTGACCCCTTCTTAACCGGGGAGCTGTTTTTT.

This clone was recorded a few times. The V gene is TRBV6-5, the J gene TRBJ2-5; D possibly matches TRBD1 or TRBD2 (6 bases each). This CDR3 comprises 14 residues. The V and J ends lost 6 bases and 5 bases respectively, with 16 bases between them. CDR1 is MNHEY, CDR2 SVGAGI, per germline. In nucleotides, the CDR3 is TGTGCCAGCAGCCAACAGGGAGGAAGGGAGACCCAGTACTTC. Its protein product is CASSQQGGRETQYF.

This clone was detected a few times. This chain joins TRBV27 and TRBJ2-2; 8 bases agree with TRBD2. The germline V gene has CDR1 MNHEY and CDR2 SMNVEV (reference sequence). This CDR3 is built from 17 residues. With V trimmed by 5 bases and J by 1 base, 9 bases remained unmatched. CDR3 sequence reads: CASSVTAGEGNTGELFF. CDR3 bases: TGTGCCAGCAGTGTCACAGCGGGAGAAGGGAACACCGGGGAGCTGTTTTTT.

The CDR3 here is CASSLDREDQPQHF. The DNA of the CDR3 is TGTGCCAGCAGCTTGGATCGGGAGGATCAGCCCCAGCATTTT. The V and J genes are TRBV7-9 and TRBJ1-5, with D hard to call. The CDR3 covers 14 residues. CDR1 and CDR2 (germline): SEHNR, FQNEAQ (reference sequence). Trimming removed 3 bases at V and 5 bases at J, with 11 bases between.

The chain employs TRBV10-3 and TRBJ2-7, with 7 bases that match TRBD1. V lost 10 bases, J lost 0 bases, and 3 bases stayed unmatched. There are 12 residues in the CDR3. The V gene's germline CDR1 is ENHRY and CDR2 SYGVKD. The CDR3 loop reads CASRDSSYEQYF. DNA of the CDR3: TGTGCCAGCCGGGACAGCTCCTACGAGCAGTACTTC.

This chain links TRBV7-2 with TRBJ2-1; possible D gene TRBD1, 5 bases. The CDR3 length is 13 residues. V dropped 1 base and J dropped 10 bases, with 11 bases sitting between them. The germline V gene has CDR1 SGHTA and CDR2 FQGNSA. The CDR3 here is CASSLDARTEQFF. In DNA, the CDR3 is TGTGCCAGCAGCTTAGATGCTCGGACAGAGCAGTTCTTC.

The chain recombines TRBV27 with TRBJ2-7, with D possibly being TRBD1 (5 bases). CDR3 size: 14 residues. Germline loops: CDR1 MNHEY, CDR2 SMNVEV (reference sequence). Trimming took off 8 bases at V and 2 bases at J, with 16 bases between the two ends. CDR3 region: CASAMHRNPYEQYF. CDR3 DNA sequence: TGTGCCAGCGCGATGCACAGGAACCCCTACGAGCAGTACTTC.

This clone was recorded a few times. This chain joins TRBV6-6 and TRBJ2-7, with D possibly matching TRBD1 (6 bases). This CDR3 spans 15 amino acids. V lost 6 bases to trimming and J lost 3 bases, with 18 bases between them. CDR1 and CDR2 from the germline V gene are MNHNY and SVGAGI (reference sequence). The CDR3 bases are TGTGCCAGCAGAACCAGGACAGAATTCCGCTACGAGCAGTACTTC. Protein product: CASRTRTEFRYEQYF.

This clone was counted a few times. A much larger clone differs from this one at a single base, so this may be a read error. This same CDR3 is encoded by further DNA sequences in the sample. The CDR3 loop is CASSQDQGSYEQYF. CDR3 coding DNA: TGCGCCAGCAGCCAAGATCAGGGGAGCTACGAGCAGTACTTC. The chain links TRBV4-1 to TRBJ2-7; possibly TRBD1 for D (6 bases). V dropped 0 bases and J dropped 3 bases, with 9 bases sitting between them. In germline, CDR1 is MGHRA, CDR2 YSYEKL. There are 14 residues in the CDR3.

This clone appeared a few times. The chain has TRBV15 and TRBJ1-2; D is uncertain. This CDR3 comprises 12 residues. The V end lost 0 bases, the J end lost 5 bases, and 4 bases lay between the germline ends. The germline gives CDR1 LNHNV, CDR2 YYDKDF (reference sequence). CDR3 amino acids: CATSRDQYGYTF. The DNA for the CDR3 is TGTGCCACCAGCAGAGATCAGTATGGCTACACCTTC.